These 11 T cell receptor beta chains came from one sample sequenced in a study of T cell repertoires in cytomegalovirus infection. Each CDR3 protein is one row after TCRdb ran MiXCR on the reads. The sample records about 440,000 distinct CDR3 sequences, approximately 30% being singletons. Source material: PBMCs. The receptors originated from a human donor in good health (CMV status not recorded). Some clones in this sample may be carry-over from other donors' samples.

The chain carries TRBV19 and TRBJ1-1; possible D gene TRBD1, 6 bases. Germline CDR1 is LNHDA and CDR2 is SQIVND (reference sequence). Deletions cut 1 base from V and 6 bases from J, with 15 bases between. This CDR3 region has 15 residues. The CDR3 loop reads CASSIVGRGASEAFF. The CDR3 coding sequence is TGTGCCAGTAGTATAGTAGGCAGGGGAGCCTCTGAAGCTTTCTTT.

This clonotype was detected a few times. The genes are TRBV5-5 and TRBJ1-2; 10 bases line up with TRBD1. V trimming: 3 bases; J trimming: 7 bases; junction bases outside the gene matches: 9. CDR3 length: 15 amino acids. CDR1 SGHKS and CDR2 YYEKEE come from the germline V gene (reference sequence). The CDR3 sequence is CASSSHDRGRFGYTF. In DNA, the CDR3 is TGTGCCAGCAGCTCCCACGACAGGGGGCGCTTTGGCTACACCTTC.

The sample holds a few counts of this clonotype. The chain couples TRBV5-1 to TRBJ1-6, with D perhaps TRBD1 (6 bases). V dropped 0 bases and J dropped 10 bases, with 17 bases sitting between them. The CDR3 has 16 amino acids. Germline-derived CDR1 and CDR2 are SGHRS and YFSETQ. As DNA, the CDR3 is TGCGCCAGCAGCTTGGGGTACGCAGGGGTCTTCTCACCCCTCCACTTT. Amino acid sequence: CASSLGYAGVFSPLHF.

This clonotype was observed a handful of times. CDR3 nucleotide sequence: TGTGCCAGCAGTCCCGCTAGCGGGGGGGATGTAGATGAGCAGTTCTTC. Its translation is CASSPASGGDVDEQFF. The chain combines TRBV6-2 or TRBV6-3 with TRBJ2-1; TRBD2 aligns across 12 bases. The V segment lost 5 bases and the J segment 8 bases; nucleotides outside the gene matches: 10. The CDR3 consists of 16 residues. The germline V gene encodes CDR1 MNHEY and CDR2 SVGEGT.

This clonotype appeared a few times. The V gene is TRBV6-5, the J gene TRBJ2-7; weak D call: TRBD1 (6 bases). Germline V gives CDR1 MNHEY, CDR2 SVGAGI. This CDR3 region has 14 residues. Trimming shortened V by 2 bases and J by 5 bases, and 13 bases separated the two germline ends. CDR3 protein: CASSYGQWRNEQYF. DNA for the CDR3: TGTGCCAGCAGTTACGGACAGTGGAGAAACGAGCAGTACTTC.

This clonotype was observed a single time. The rearrangement joins TRBV11-3 to TRBJ2-1, with D possibly matching TRBD1 (6 bases). The CDR3 spans 16 residues. The germline gives CDR1 SGHNT, CDR2 YENEEA. Trimming cost V 5 bases and J 6 bases, with 20 bases left between them. The CDR3 bases are TGTGCCAGCAGCCACCGCCCTAGCCCCAGGGGCAATGAGCAGTTCTTC. It yields the protein CASSHRPSPRGNEQFF. The whole variable domain, filled in from reference TRBV11-3 and TRBJ2-1, reads EAGVVQSPRYKIIEKKQPVAFWCNPISGHNTLYWYLQNLGQGPELLIRYENEEAVDDSQLPKDRFSAERLKGVDSTLKIQPAELGDSAVYLCASSHRPSPRGNEQFFGPGTRLTVL.

Regarding this clonotype: Because it lacks the conserved phenylalanine or tryptophan at the end, this CDR3 is likely a read error. The chain has TRBV7-9 and TRBJ2-7, with 7 bases identical to TRBD1. J gave up 3 bases and V 3 bases, and 11 bases lay outside the gene matches. CDR1 and CDR2 from the germline V gene are SEHNR and FQNEAQ (reference sequence). CDR3 size: 16 residues. The CDR3 loop reads CASSLPTGTAYYEQYL. As DNA, the CDR3 is TGTGCCAGCAGCTTGCCGACCGGGACAGCTTACTACGAGCAGTACTTA.

Remarks on this clonotype: This clone may be a read error of a much larger clone one base away. The chain links TRBV19 to TRBJ1-1; D is perhaps TRBD1 (5 bases). CDR3 length equals 15 residues. CDR1 is LNHDA, CDR2 SQIVND, per germline (reference sequence). This chain's CDR3 is CASSPLRGVGTVAFF. DNA for the CDR3: TGTGCCAGTAGTCCCCTCCGGGGGGTGGGCACTGTAGCTTTCTTT.

This clonotype turned up a few times. The chain has TRBV28 and TRBJ1-3; unclear D gene. Trimming left V 7 bases short and J 4 bases short, with 14 bases between. The CDR3 consists of 14 residues. Germline V lookup: CDR1 MDHEN, CDR2 SYDVKM. The CDR3 region is CASKKSGPGNTIYF. CDR3 coding DNA: TGTGCCAGCAAAAAGAGTGGGCCAGGAAACACCATATATTTT.

The sample holds a few counts of this clonotype. The rearrangement uses TRBV7-2 and TRBJ2-3, with 7 bases fitting TRBD2. J lost 4 bases, V lost 3 bases, and 4 bases had no gene match. The germline V gene has CDR1 SGHTA and CDR2 FQGNSA. The CDR3 totals 14 residues. The CDR3: CASSLGGVPDTQYF. CDR3 nucleotide sequence: TGTGCCAGCAGCTTGGGGGGGGTCCCAGATACGCAGTATTTT. The complete variable domain, with remaining parts taken from reference TRBV7-2 and TRBJ2-3, reads GAGVSQSPSNKVTEKGKDVELRCDPISGHTALYWYRQSLGQGLEFLIYFQGNSAPDKSGLPSDRFSAERTGGSVSTLTIQRTQQEDSAVYLCASSLGGVPDTQYFGPGTRLTVL.

Points on this clonotype: The germline gene is not matched at one end of the junction; a read error may be the cause. V usage is TRBV15 and J usage is TRBJ1-1, with D possibly matching TRBD1 (6 bases). Germline V lookup: CDR1 LNHNV, CDR2 YYDKDF (reference sequence). CDR3 length equals 15 residues. CDR3 protein: CATSRHLDSNIEAFF. CDR3 in DNA: TGTGCCACCAGCAGACATCTGGACAGCAACATTGAAGCTTTCTTT.